Following are 31 T cell receptor beta chains from one sample sequenced in a study of shared clonotypes between healthy human individuals. Sequencing was performed with immunoSEQ multiplex PCR; in TCRdb, only in-frame clones are kept and a portion is missing. Among about 1.1 million clones listed, 70% to 85% were seen once. The sequencing sample was made of memory CD4+ T cells from PBMCs. Specified subset: CD45RA-negative fraction. These receptors were obtained from a man between 18 and 35 years old in good health. Some clones in this sample may be carry-over from other donors' samples.

The rearrangement uses TRBV29-1 and TRBJ2-7; a weak D match, TRBD2 (6 bases). Per the germline V gene, CDR1 is SQVTM and CDR2 is ANQGSEA. The CDR3 is 12 residues long. Deletions cut 4 bases from V and 5 bases from J, with 12 bases between. The CDR3 protein is CSVGREGNEQYF. CDR3 in DNA: TGCAGCGTTGGGCGGGAAGGGAACGAGCAGTACTTC.

The chain uses TRBV4-1 and TRBJ2-7; possible D gene TRBD1, 5 bases. The V gene lost 4 bases and the J gene lost 7 bases, with 11 bases spanning the gap. CDR3 size: 12 residues. Germline lookup yields CDR1 MGHRA and CDR2 YSYEKL. The CDR3 protein is CASSPQGREQYF. The CDR3 DNA reads TGCGCCAGCAGCCCCCAGGGAAGGGAGCAGTACTTC.

The gene calls are TRBV5-1 and TRBJ2-2; TRBD2 matches at 8 bases. The CDR3 sequence is 16 residues long. Germline V gene sequence: CDR1 SGHRS, CDR2 YFSETQ. V lost 2 bases to trimming and J lost 5 bases; unmatched junction nucleotides: 8. The CDR3 here is CASSFGRSSGTGELFF. The CDR3 region has the DNA TGCGCCAGCAGCTTTGGCAGGTCTAGCGGGACCGGGGAGCTGTTTTTT.

This clone has more than one count but fewer than ten. Other DNA sequences in the sample encode the same CDR3. The rearrangement uses TRBV19 and TRBJ2-3; D is undetermined. The CDR3 has 11 amino acids. The V and J ends lost 3 bases and 6 bases respectively, with 4 bases between them. Germline CDR1 and CDR2: LNHDA and SQIVND (reference sequence). The CDR3 nucleotides are TGTGCCAGTAGTATCAGGGATACGCAGTATTTT. This encodes CASSIRDTQYF.

The chain employs TRBV28 and TRBJ2-5; TRBD2 is a possible D gene (6 bases). CDR1 and CDR2 from the germline V gene are MDHEN and SYDVKM. Trimming cost V 3 bases and J 5 bases, with 13 bases left between them. The length of the CDR3 is 14 residues. CDR3: CASSLAGSGETQYF. The CDR3 DNA sequence: TGTGCCAGCAGTTTGGCGGGATCGGGGGAGACCCAGTACTTC.

The chain couples TRBV7-2 to TRBJ2-7; maybe TRBD2 (5 bases). Between the trimmed V and J ends, which lost 5 bases and 5 bases, there was a span of 16 bases. The germline gives CDR1 SGHTA, CDR2 FQGNSA. This CDR3 has 14 residues. CDR3 loop: CASSKREGLHEQYF. The DNA of the CDR3 is TGTGCCAGCAGCAAGAGAGAGGGTTTGCACGAGCAGTACTTC.

V usage is TRBV7-2 and J usage is TRBJ1-2; D call uncertain. The germline gives CDR1 SGHTA, CDR2 FQGNSA. The CDR3 runs to 13 residues. V was shortened by 6 bases and J by 6 bases, with 14 bases between the two germline ends. The CDR3 DNA reads TGTGCCAGCAGTGCCCGTGGAGGGAATGGCTACACCTTC. It specifies CASSARGGNGYTF. Combining the CDR3 with reference TRBV7-2 and TRBJ1-2 gives the whole variable domain GAGVSQSPSNKVTEKGKDVELRCDPISGHTALYWYRQSLGQGLEFLIYFQGNSAPDKSGLPSDRFSAERTGGSVSTLTIQRTQQEDSAVYLCASSARGGNGYTFGSGTRLTVV.

CDR3 sequence: CASSLAAPGLAGTGELFF. Written as DNA, the CDR3 is TGTGCCAGCAGCTTAGCCGCGCCAGGACTAGCGGGAACCGGGGAGCTGTTTTTT. V and J are TRBV7-6 and TRBJ2-2; 12 positions match TRBD2. This CDR3 region has 18 residues. Per germline, CDR1 SGHVS and CDR2 FNYEAQ. V lost 0 bases to trimming and J lost 5 bases; unmatched junction nucleotides: 7.

CDR3: CASSPGNSYNEQFF. The CDR3 bases are TGTGCCAGCAGCCCAGGGAACTCCTACAATGAGCAGTTCTTC. The V call is TRBV5-6, the J call TRBJ2-1; a weak D match, TRBD1 (5 bases). This CDR3 spans 14 amino acids. Deletions cut 4 bases from V and 0 bases from J, with 8 bases between. Germline V gene data show CDR1 as SGHDT and CDR2 as YYEEEE.

This clone was seen once. This specimen includes other DNA sequences encoding the same CDR3. As DNA, the CDR3 is TGTGCCAGCAGTTATGGGGGGTCCAGCTACAATGAGCAGTTCTTC. Protein product: CASSYGGSSYNEQFF. The chain combines TRBV6-6 with TRBJ2-1, with a possible D match to TRBD2 (6 bases). The length of the CDR3 is 15 residues. The V end was cut by 3 bases, the J end by 3 bases, with 12 bases between. CDR1 and CDR2 (germline): MNHNY, SVGAGI (reference sequence).

This chain uses TRBV10-3 with TRBJ2-3, with D perhaps TRBD1 (6 bases). V was shortened by 7 bases and J by 5 bases, with 13 bases between the two germline ends. The CDR3 is 13 amino acids. The germline V gene has CDR1 ENHRY and CDR2 SYGVKD. CDR3 nucleotide sequence: TGTGCCATCACCGGACAGTCCAGAGATACGCAGTATTTT. Translated, it gives CAITGQSRDTQYF.

The rearrangement links TRBV7-9 to TRBJ2-1, with D possibly TRBD2 on 7 matching bases. Germline CDR1 is SEHNR and CDR2 is FQNEAQ (reference sequence). The CDR3 is made up of 17 amino acids. The V end lost 4 bases, the J end lost 10 bases, and 26 bases lay between the germline ends. CDR3 in amino acids: CASSSGPWGGRFLEQFF. The DNA of the CDR3 is TGTGCCAGCAGCTCCGGGCCTTGGGGGGGCCGATTTCTAGAGCAGTTCTTC.

V is TRBV5-1 and J is TRBJ2-1; the D is unclear. Germline CDR1 reads SGHRS; CDR2 reads YFSETQ. Trimming removed 3 bases from V and 7 bases from J, with 8 bases in between. The CDR3 runs 12 residues. CDR3 residues: CASSSFPNEQFF. CDR3 nucleotide sequence: TGCGCCAGCAGCTCATTCCCAAATGAGCAGTTCTTC.

The chain carries TRBV7-2 and TRBJ2-7; TRBD1 is a possible D gene (7 bases). Germline CDR1 SGHTA, CDR2 FQGNSA. Between the trimmed V and J ends, which lost 8 bases and 2 bases, there was a span of 19 bases. The CDR3 runs to 15 residues. CDR3 residues: CASGGGFEGPYEQYF. The CDR3 bases are TGTGCCAGCGGAGGGGGCTTCGAGGGACCCTACGAGCAGTACTTC.

The chain joins TRBV7-7 to TRBJ2-2, with D uncertain. V was clipped by 5 bases and J by 6 bases, with 7 bases between them. Germline values: CDR1 SSHAT, CDR2 FNYEAQ (reference sequence). The CDR3 loop spans 12 amino acids. The CDR3 protein is CASSRSPGELFF. The CDR3 bases are TGTGCCAGCAGCAGGTCGCCCGGGGAGCTGTTTTTT. The whole variable domain, remainder taken from reference TRBV7-7 and TRBJ2-2, is GAGVSQSPRYKVTKRGQDVTLRCDPISSHATLYWYQQALGQGPEFLTYFNYEAQPDKSGLPSDRFSAERPEGSISTLTIQRTEQRDSAMYRCASSRSPGELFFGEGSRLTVL.

This clone showed up just once. The chain has TRBV18 and TRBJ1-4; D might be TRBD1 (5 bases). Germline V gene data show CDR1 as KGHSH and CDR2 as LQKENI. Deletions cut 6 bases from V and 2 bases from J, with 16 bases between. This CDR3 comprises 16 residues. The CDR3 loop is CASSLNGAGTNEKLFF. CDR3 DNA sequence: TGTGCCAGCTCCCTTAACGGGGCAGGGACTAATGAAAAACTGTTTTTT. Combining the CDR3 with reference TRBV18 and TRBJ1-4 gives the whole variable domain NAGVMQNPRHLVRRRGQEARLRCSPMKGHSHVYWYRQLPEEGLKFMVYLQKENIIDESGMPKERFSAEFPKEGPSILRIQQVVRGDSAAYFCASSLNGAGTNEKLFFGSGTQLSVL.

This chain joins TRBV27 and TRBJ1-1, with D perhaps matching TRBD1 (6 bases). This CDR3 spans 17 amino acids. V gave up 3 bases and J gave up 3 bases, with 20 bases separating them. Germline V gene sequence: CDR1 MNHEY, CDR2 SMNVEV (reference sequence). DNA for the CDR3: TGTGCCAGCAGTTTGGGGTTTCGGCTTAGGGGGGACACTGAAGCTTTCTTT. Amino acids: CASSLGFRLRGDTEAFF.

This chain links TRBV27 with TRBJ2-5; D is unresolved. Germline V gene data show CDR1 as MNHEY and CDR2 as SMNVEV (reference sequence). Trimming shortened V by 2 bases and J by 2 bases, and 9 bases separated the two germline ends. The CDR3 loop spans 14 amino acids. DNA of the CDR3: TGTGCCAGCAGTTTAAAGTCTGTACAAGAGACCCAGTACTTC. Protein: CASSLKSVQETQYF.

V and J are TRBV15 and TRBJ2-1; D gene ambiguous. Deletions cut 1 base from V and 0 bases from J, with 13 bases between. Germline CDR1 and CDR2: LNHNV and YYDKDF (reference sequence). CDR3 length equals 17 residues. For the CDR3, the DNA is TGTGCCACCAGCAGAGTGGGCGGAACCGGCTCCTACAATGAGCAGTTCTTC. Translation: CATSRVGGTGSYNEQFF.

This clone was counted a single time. The genes are TRBV5-8 and TRBJ2-2; D is unresolved. The CDR3 runs to 14 residues. V lost 5 bases and J lost 5, with 13 bases in between. Germline V gene data show CDR1 as SGHTS and CDR2 as YDEGEE. The CDR3 reads CASRLVVMTGELFF. For the CDR3, the DNA is TGTGCCAGCAGGCTAGTGGTTATGACCGGGGAGCTGTTTTTT. The variable domain in full, completed from reference TRBV5-8 and TRBJ2-2, reads EAGVTQSPTHLIKTRGQQATLRCSPISGHTSVYWYQQALGLGLQFLLWYDEGEERNRGNFPPRFSGRQFPNYSSELNVNALELEDSALYLCASRLVVMTGELFFGEGSRLTVL.

The chain combines TRBV7-2 with TRBJ2-5, with 10 bases that match TRBD1. Trimming at V came to 5 bases and at J to 9 bases, leaving 21 bases not matched to a gene. Germline CDR1 and CDR2: SGHTA and FQGNSA. This CDR3 spans 18 amino acids. The CDR3 is CASSVKTPRQGAALAQYF. Written as DNA, the CDR3 is TGTGCCAGCAGCGTAAAAACCCCGAGACAGGGGGCCGCGTTGGCCCAGTACTTC.

The chain joins TRBV5-1 to TRBJ1-2, with D maybe TRBD1 (6 bases). The V end was cut by 0 bases, the J end by 6 bases, with 15 bases between. This CDR3 comprises 15 residues. Germline assignment: CDR1 SGHRS and CDR2 YFSETQ. The CDR3 loop is CASSLGPGGANGYTF. The CDR3 DNA is TGCGCCAGCAGCTTGGGTCCGGGGGGCGCAAATGGCTACACCTTC.

J is TRBJ1-4 and V is TRBV15; D ambiguous. V was trimmed by 5 bases and J by 2 bases, leaving 18 bases between them. From germline, CDR1 is LNHNV and CDR2 YYDKDF (reference sequence). The CDR3 consists of 17 residues. The CDR3 loop is CATSGFGGDDTNEKLFF. The CDR3 nucleotides are TGTGCCACCAGCGGCTTCGGCGGGGATGACACTAATGAAAAACTGTTTTTT.

This clone has at least ten counts. Different DNA sequences within this sample yield the same CDR3. This chain joins TRBV11-3 and TRBJ2-7, with D perhaps matching TRBD2 (7 bases). The ends were cut back, 3 bases at V and 7 bases at J, with 10 bases in the middle. Germline CDR1 and CDR2: SGHNT and YENEEA. CDR3 size: 12 residues. CDR3 residues: CASSLGGREQYF. The CDR3 DNA follows: TGTGCCAGCAGCTTGGGGGGGCGAGAGCAGTACTTC. Variable domain in full (rest from reference TRBV11-3 and TRBJ2-7): EAGVVQSPRYKIIEKKQPVAFWCNPISGHNTLYWYLQNLGQGPELLIRYENEEAVDDSQLPKDRFSAERLKGVDSTLKIQPAELGDSAVYLCASSLGGREQYFGPGTRLTVT.

This clone showed up just a few times. This chain connects TRBV18 to TRBJ1-1; 7 bases align to TRBD1. The CDR3 has 11 amino acids. Germline loops: CDR1 KGHSH, CDR2 LQKENI. With V trimmed by 5 bases and J by 8 bases, 2 bases remained unmatched. In DNA, the CDR3 is TGTGCCAGCTCAGTGGACAGGGAAGCTTTCTTT. Its protein product is CASSVDREAFF.

This clone appeared a single time. This may stem from a read error, because a much larger clone lies one nucleotide away. This sequence joins TRBV2 and TRBJ1-1; D is uncertain. Trimming cost V 1 base and J 0 bases, with 3 bases left between them. CDR1 SNHLY and CDR2 FYNNEI come from the germline V gene. This CDR3 has 13 amino acids. The CDR3 loop is CASSEDMNTEAFF. CDR3 nucleotide sequence: TGTGCCAGCAGTGAAGATATGAACACTGAAGCTTTCTTT.

This clone was recorded many times. The chain is built from TRBV27 and TRBJ2-6; 8 nucleotides agree with TRBD1. V gave up 6 bases and J gave up 2 bases; unmatched junction bases: 3. The CDR3 extends over 15 amino acids. Germline CDR1 is MNHEY and CDR2 is SMNVEV (reference sequence). CDR3: CASRAGGTGANVLTF. As DNA, the CDR3 is TGTGCCAGCAGGGCAGGGGGCACTGGGGCCAACGTCCTGACTTTC.

This clone showed up just once. The chain carries TRBV4-2 and TRBJ2-1; D might be TRBD1 (6 bases). V was trimmed by 6 bases and J by 6 bases, leaving 21 bases between them. The CDR3 is made up of 16 amino acids. Germline CDR1 LGHNA, CDR2 YNFKEQ. The CDR3 DNA follows: TGTGCCAGCAGGTACGAAGGGGGTGCCACAATCAATGAGCAGTTCTTC. This gives the protein CASRYEGGATINEQFF.

The chain has TRBV28 and TRBJ2-7; 7 bases line up with TRBD2. The V and J ends lost 7 bases and 2 bases, in that order; junction bases with no gene match: 8. The CDR3 length is 14 residues. CDR1 and CDR2 (germline): MDHEN, SYDVKM. The CDR3 DNA reads TGTGCCAGCACCCCATGGGGAGGGCCCTACGAGCAGTACTTC. It codes for CASTPWGGPYEQYF.

This clone was seen a single time. J is TRBJ2-7 and V is TRBV10-3, with 13 bases lining up with TRBD2. This CDR3 has 15 residues. The J segment lost 3 bases and the V segment lost 4 bases, leaving 3 bases of the junction unmatched. From germline, CDR1 is ENHRY and CDR2 SYGVKD. The CDR3 loop reads CAISGGLAGVYEQYF. Written as DNA, the CDR3 is TGTGCCATCAGTGGAGGACTAGCGGGAGTCTACGAGCAGTACTTC.

This chain connects TRBV5-1 to TRBJ2-3, with 7 bases aligning to TRBD2. V lost 0 bases to trimming and J lost 5 bases; unmatched junction nucleotides: 15. The CDR3 contains 18 residues. CDR1 SGHRS and CDR2 YFSETQ come from the germline V gene. The CDR3 region is CASSLEGGRPRSEDTQYF. CDR3 nucleotide sequence: TGCGCCAGCAGCTTGGAGGGCGGGAGACCCCGTTCCGAAGATACGCAGTATTTT.